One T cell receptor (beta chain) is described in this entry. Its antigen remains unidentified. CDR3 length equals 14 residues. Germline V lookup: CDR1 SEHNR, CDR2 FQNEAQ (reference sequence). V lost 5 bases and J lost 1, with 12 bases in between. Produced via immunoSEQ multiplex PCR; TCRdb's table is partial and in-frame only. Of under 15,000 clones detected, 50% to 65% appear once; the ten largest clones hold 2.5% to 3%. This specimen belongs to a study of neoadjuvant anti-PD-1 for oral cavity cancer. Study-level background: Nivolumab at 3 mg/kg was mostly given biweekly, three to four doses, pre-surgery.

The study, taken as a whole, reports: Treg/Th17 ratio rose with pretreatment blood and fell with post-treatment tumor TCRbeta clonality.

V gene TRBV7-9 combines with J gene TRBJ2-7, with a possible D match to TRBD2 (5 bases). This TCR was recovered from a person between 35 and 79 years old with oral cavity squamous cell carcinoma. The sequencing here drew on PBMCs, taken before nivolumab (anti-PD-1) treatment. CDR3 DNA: TGTGCCAGCAGCCCACTCCGGGGATCCTACGAGCAGTACTTC. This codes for CASSPLRGSYEQYF.